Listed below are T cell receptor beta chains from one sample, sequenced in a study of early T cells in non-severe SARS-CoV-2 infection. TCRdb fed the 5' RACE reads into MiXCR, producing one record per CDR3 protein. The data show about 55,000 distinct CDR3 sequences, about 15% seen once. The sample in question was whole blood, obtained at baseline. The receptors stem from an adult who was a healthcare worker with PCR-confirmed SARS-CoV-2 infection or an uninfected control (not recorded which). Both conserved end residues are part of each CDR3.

cdr3_aa: CASSGGQGRWEQYF
v_call: TRBV28

cdr3_aa: CASSLGGRQEQYF
v_call: TRBV28

cdr3_aa: CSVGVTGPDTQYF
v_call: TRBV29-1

cdr3_aa: CASSQTGYTDTQYF
v_call: TRBV19

cdr3_aa: CASSRDRVWQPQHF
v_call: TRBV19

cdr3_aa: CASSLGAGTGGGEQFF
v_call: TRBV7-9

cdr3_aa: CASSWTSGNTYEQYF
v_call: TRBV10-1

cdr3_aa: CSAERNGKGTDTQYF
v_call: TRBV20-1

cdr3_aa: CASSPPRVSGANVLTF
v_call: TRBV18

cdr3_aa: CASSLRSGTADTQYF
v_call: TRBV12-3/TRBV12-4

cdr3_aa: CASNSEGMAGPRYISSDSPLHF
v_call: TRBV19

cdr3_aa: CASSSRGLSDEQYF
v_call: TRBV5-4

cdr3_aa: CATSDVNEDTQYF
v_call: TRBV24-1

cdr3_aa: CSVVEGAGDNEQFF
v_call: TRBV29-1

cdr3_aa: CASSLGLAGVEQYF
v_call: TRBV4-1

cdr3_aa: CSARPRRDSHLNTIYF
v_call: TRBV20-1

cdr3_aa: CASSLFGGRETQYF
v_call: TRBV11-2

cdr3_aa: CSAVGLAARYEQYF
v_call: TRBV20-1

cdr3_aa: CASSPGGPKETQYF
v_call: TRBV5-1

cdr3_aa: CASSTRTGWEQYF
v_call: TRBV7-2

cdr3_aa: CASSPRQEYNEQFF
v_call: TRBV18

cdr3_aa: CASSEGRDGNQPQHF
v_call: TRBV2

cdr3_aa: CASSQETGGYEQYF
v_call: TRBV4-1

cdr3_aa: CASRDSYSNQPQHF
v_call: TRBV28

cdr3_aa: CASSQPIAGGTNEQFF
v_call: TRBV4-1

cdr3_aa: CASSQLEEIITGELFF
v_call: TRBV3-1

cdr3_aa: CASSDSSGGGTDTQYF
v_call: TRBV6-4

cdr3_aa: CASSSSTYEQYF
v_call: TRBV12-3/TRBV12-4

cdr3_aa: CASSREPDSNSPLHF
v_call: TRBV7-3

cdr3_aa: CASRRTGDYTDTQYF
v_call: TRBV10-2

cdr3_aa: CSVLPLAGTGGHSYEQYF
v_call: TRBV29-1

cdr3_aa: CASSRDSVSFNEQFF
v_call: TRBV5-1

cdr3_aa: CAWEGDRGSPLHF
v_call: TRBV30

cdr3_aa: CASSPLDTNTEAFF
v_call: TRBV18

cdr3_aa: CASSDTDSYEQYF
v_call: TRBV18

cdr3_aa: CASSPLTDINYGYTF
v_call: TRBV7-8

cdr3_aa: CASSAEQGSTEAFF
v_call: TRBV10-1

cdr3_aa: CAGRDRIFSGNTIYF
v_call: TRBV30

cdr3_aa: CASRSVKTYEQYF
v_call: TRBV11-2

cdr3_aa: CAWSVRYEQYF
v_call: TRBV30